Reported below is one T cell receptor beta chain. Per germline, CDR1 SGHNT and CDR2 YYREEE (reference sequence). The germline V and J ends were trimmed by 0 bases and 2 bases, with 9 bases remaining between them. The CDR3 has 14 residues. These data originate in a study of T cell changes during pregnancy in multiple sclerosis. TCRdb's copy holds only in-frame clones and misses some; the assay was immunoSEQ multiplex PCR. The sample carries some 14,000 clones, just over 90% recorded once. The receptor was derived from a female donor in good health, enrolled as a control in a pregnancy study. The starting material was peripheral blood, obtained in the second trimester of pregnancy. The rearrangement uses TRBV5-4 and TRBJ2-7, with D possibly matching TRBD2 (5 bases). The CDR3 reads CASSLVGETYEQYF. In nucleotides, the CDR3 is TGTGCCAGCAGCTTGGTCGGGGAAACCTACGAGCAGTACTTC.